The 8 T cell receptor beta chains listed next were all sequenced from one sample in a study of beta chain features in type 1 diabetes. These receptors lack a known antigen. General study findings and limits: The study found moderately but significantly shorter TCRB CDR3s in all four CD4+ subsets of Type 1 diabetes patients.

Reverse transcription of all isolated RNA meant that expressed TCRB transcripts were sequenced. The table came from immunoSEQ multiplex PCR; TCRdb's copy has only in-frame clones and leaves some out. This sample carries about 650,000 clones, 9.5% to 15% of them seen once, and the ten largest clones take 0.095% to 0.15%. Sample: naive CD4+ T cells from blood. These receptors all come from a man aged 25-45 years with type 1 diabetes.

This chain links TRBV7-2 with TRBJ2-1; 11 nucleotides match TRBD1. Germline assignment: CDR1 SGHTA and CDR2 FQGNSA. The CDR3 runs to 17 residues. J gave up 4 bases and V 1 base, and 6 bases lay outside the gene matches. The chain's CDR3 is CASSLGVGQGAYNEQFF. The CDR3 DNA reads TGTGCCAGCAGCTTAGGGGTCGGACAGGGGGCATACAATGAGCAGTTCTTC.

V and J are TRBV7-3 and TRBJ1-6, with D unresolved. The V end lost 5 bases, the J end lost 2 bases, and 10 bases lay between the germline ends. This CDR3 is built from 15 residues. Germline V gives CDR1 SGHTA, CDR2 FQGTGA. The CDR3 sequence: CASSIDGTYNSPLHF. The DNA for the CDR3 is TGTGCCAGCAGCATCGACGGGACCTATAATTCACCCCTCCACTTT.

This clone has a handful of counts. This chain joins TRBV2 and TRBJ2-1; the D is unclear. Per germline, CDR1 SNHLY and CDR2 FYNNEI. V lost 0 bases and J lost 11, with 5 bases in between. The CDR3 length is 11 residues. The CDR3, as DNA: TGTGCCAGCAGTGAAGCGGGGAAGCAGTTCTTC. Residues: CASSEAGKQFF.

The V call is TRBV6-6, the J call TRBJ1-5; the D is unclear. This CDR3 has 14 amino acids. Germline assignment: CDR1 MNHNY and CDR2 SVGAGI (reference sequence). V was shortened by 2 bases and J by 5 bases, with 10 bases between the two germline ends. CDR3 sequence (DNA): TGTGCCAGCAGTTACCTTAACATCGATCAGCCCCAGCATTTT. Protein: CASSYLNIDQPQHF.

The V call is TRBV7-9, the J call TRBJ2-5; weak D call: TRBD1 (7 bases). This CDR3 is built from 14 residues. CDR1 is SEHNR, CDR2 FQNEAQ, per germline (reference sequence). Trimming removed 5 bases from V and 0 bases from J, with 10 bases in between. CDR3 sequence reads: CASSQGGYQETQYF. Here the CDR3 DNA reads TGTGCCAGCAGCCAGGGGGGTTACCAAGAGACCCAGTACTTC.

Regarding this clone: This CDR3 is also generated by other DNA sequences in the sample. CDR3 in DNA: TGTGCCAGCAGCCACATAGCGGGCGGATCCACAGATACGCAGTATTTT. It translates to CASSHIAGGSTDTQYF. J is TRBJ2-3 and V is TRBV14; 7 nucleotides line up with TRBD2. This CDR3 is 16 amino acids long. Germline V gene lookup returns CDR1 SGHDN and CDR2 FVKESK. V shed 3 bases, J shed 2 bases, and the junction held 8 bases outside the gene matches.

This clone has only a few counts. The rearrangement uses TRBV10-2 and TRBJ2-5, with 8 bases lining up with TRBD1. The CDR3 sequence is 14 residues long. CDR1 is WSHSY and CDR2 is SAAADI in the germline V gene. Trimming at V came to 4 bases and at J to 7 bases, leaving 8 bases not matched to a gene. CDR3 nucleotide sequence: TGCGCCAGCAGTGGGACCGGACAGGGTGGGACCCAGTACTTC. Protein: CASSGTGQGGTQYF.

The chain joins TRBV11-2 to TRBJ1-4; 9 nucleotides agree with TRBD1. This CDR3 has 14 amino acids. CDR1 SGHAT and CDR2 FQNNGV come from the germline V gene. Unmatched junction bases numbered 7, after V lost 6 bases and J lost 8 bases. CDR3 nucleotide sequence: TGTGCCAGCAGGCACAGGGGGCCAAAGGAAAAACTGTTTTTT. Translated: CASRHRGPKEKLFF.